This entry describes one T cell receptor beta chain. V gave up 2 bases and J gave up 4 bases; unmatched junction bases: 5. This CDR3 contains 15 residues. Germline V CDR1 and CDR2: MNHNY, SVGAGI (reference sequence). Profiled with immunoSEQ multiplex PCR; TCRdb holds only in-frame clones, not every one. The sample holds roughly 35,000 clones, 93% seen once. This record comes from a study of T cells in tuberculosis. Study at large: Sequenced TCRs come from CD1B-GMM tetramer-binding T cells. IGRA-negative adolescents, IGRA-positive adolescents with latent tuberculosis and adults with active tuberculosis formed this South African cohort.

The sample consisted of PBMCs. The clonotype was recovered from a donor aged 10-29 years with latent tuberculosis or without tuberculosis infection. J is TRBJ1-5 and V is TRBV6-6, with 7 bases identical to TRBD1. The CDR3 bases are TGTGCCAGCAGTTACACCGAGACAGGGAATCAGCCCCAGCATTTT. Translating gives CASSYTETGNQPQHF.